Below are 13 T cell receptor beta chains sequenced from a single sample in a study of blood T cell repertoires in COVID-19. TCRdb's copy holds only in-frame clones and misses some; the assay was immunoSEQ multiplex PCR. The profile shows about 150,000 clones, roughly 90% of them singletons. The sequenced sample consisted of PBMCs or T cells enriched from blood (not recorded which). The receptor source for this set is a woman aged 40 to 50 who had been exposed to COVID-19.

The chain couples TRBV19 to TRBJ2-1, with D tentatively TRBD2 (7 bases). The germline V and J ends were trimmed by 3 bases and 11 bases, with 29 bases remaining between them. The germline gives CDR1 LNHDA, CDR2 SQIVND (reference sequence). The CDR3 consists of 18 residues. CDR3 loop: CASSIPSPQGPLGTKQFF. The DNA for the CDR3 is TGTGCCAGTAGTATCCCCTCACCCCAGGGGCCCCTCGGGACTAAGCAGTTCTTC.

The DNA for the CDR3 is TGCGCCAGCAGCTCCAATAGCGGGGGGACGGACACAGATACGCAGTATTTT. Its protein product is CASSSNSGGTDTDTQYF. This chain links TRBV5-1 with TRBJ2-3, with 10 bases fitting TRBD2. Looked up from germline, CDR1 is SGHRS and CDR2 is YFSETQ. V lost 3 bases and J lost 2; bases outside the gene matches: 9. This CDR3 spans 17 amino acids.

The chain couples TRBV4-1 to TRBJ2-3, with D possibly matching TRBD2 (7 bases). V was pared by 3 bases and J by 4 bases, with 17 bases between. Germline V lookup: CDR1 MGHRA, CDR2 YSYEKL. The CDR3 extends over 16 amino acids. The CDR3 spells CASSQARGASADTQYF. The DNA of the CDR3 is TGCGCCAGCAGCCAGGCCCGGGGGGCGAGCGCAGATACGCAGTATTTT.

The genes are TRBV29-1 and TRBJ2-1, with 11 bases aligning to TRBD2. The V and J ends lost 6 bases and 5 bases, in that order; junction bases with no gene match: 6. The germline gives CDR1 SQVTM, CDR2 ANQGSEA. The CDR3 is 14 amino acids. CDR3 sequence reads: CSVPSGRRNNEQFF. In DNA, the CDR3 is TGCAGCGTCCCTAGCGGGAGGAGAAACAATGAGCAGTTCTTC.

The chain recombines TRBV7-4 with TRBJ2-7; 7 nucleotides match TRBD2. Germline V CDR1 and CDR2: SGHVT, SQSDAQ. The V segment lost 7 bases and the J segment 3 bases; nucleotides outside the gene matches: 9. This CDR3 is built from 14 residues. CDR3 amino acids: CASNRGLVGYEQYF. CDR3 bases: TGTGCCAGCAACCGCGGACTAGTGGGCTACGAGCAGTACTTC.

Only a few counts were recorded for this clone. V is TRBV5-6 and J is TRBJ2-3; D is uncertain. V lost 2 bases, J lost 7 bases, and 5 bases lay in between. Germline CDR1 is SGHDT and CDR2 is YYEEEE. CDR3 length equals 11 residues. CDR3 DNA sequence: TGTGCCAGCAGCTTTGAGAATACGCAGTATTTT. The encoded protein is CASSFENTQYF.

The chain has TRBV29-1 and TRBJ2-2; a weak D match, TRBD2 (6 bases). There are 14 residues in the CDR3. Trimming pared 5 bases from V and 0 bases from J, leaving 10 bases between. Germline CDR1 SQVTM, CDR2 ANQGSEA. The CDR3 DNA is TGCAGCGTTTCCTTAGCGGCGAACACCGGGGAGCTGTTTTTT. It encodes CSVSLAANTGELFF.

The genes are TRBV11-3 and TRBJ2-1; 9 bases align to TRBD2. Germline assignment: CDR1 SGHNT and CDR2 YENEEA. CDR3 length: 16 amino acids. The V segment lost 3 bases and the J segment 3 bases; nucleotides outside the gene matches: 6. The CDR3: CASSLVLAGIYNEQFF. CDR3 DNA sequence: TGTGCCAGCAGCTTGGTCCTAGCGGGAATCTACAATGAGCAGTTCTTC.

This chain connects TRBV2 to TRBJ1-6, with no clear D. The V end was cut by 1 base, the J end by 12 bases, with 19 bases between. The germline V gene encodes CDR1 SNHLY and CDR2 FYNNEI. The CDR3 length is 16 residues. The DNA of the CDR3 is TGTGCCAGCAGTGAAGGAGGGTCAGGATTATTTCAACCCCTCCACTTT. This codes for CASSEGGSGLFQPLHF.

CDR3 DNA: TGCGCCAGCAGCTCAGGACAGGGGTTGGAGACCCAGTACTTC. This gives the protein CASSSGQGLETQYF. V gene TRBV5-1 combines with J gene TRBJ2-5; 9 bases map to TRBD1. There are 14 residues in the CDR3. The germline V gene has CDR1 SGHRS and CDR2 YFSETQ. Trimming at V came to 3 bases and at J to 5 bases, leaving 5 bases not matched to a gene.

The rearrangement uses TRBV7-2 and TRBJ1-2; no definite D call. Trimming removed 4 bases at V and 1 base at J, with 7 bases between. The germline gives CDR1 SGHTA, CDR2 FQGNSA. This CDR3 is 13 amino acids long. Here the CDR3 DNA reads TGTGCCAGCAGCTCCCAGATTAACTATGGCTACACCTTC. Translation gives CASSSQINYGYTF.

This rearrangement joins TRBV3-1 (or the pseudogene TRBV3-2) to TRBJ1-2; D uncertain. V was pared by 0 bases and J by 6 bases, with 17 bases between. The germline gives CDR1 LGHDT, CDR2 YNNKEL (reference sequence). The CDR3 spans 16 residues. The CDR3, as DNA: TGTGCCAGCAGCCAAGATATAAATTATCGGAGACATGGCTACACCTTC. Translation: CASSQDINYRRHGYTF.

The rearrangement links TRBV10-3 to TRBJ2-7; tentatively, D is TRBD2 (5 bases). The CDR3 is 12 residues long. In germline, CDR1 is ENHRY, CDR2 SYGVKD. The V end was cut by 3 bases, the J end by 7 bases, with 10 bases between. Written as DNA, the CDR3 is TGTGCCATCAGTGATCCCCCGGGAGAGCAGTACTTC. Its translation: CAISDPPGEQYF.